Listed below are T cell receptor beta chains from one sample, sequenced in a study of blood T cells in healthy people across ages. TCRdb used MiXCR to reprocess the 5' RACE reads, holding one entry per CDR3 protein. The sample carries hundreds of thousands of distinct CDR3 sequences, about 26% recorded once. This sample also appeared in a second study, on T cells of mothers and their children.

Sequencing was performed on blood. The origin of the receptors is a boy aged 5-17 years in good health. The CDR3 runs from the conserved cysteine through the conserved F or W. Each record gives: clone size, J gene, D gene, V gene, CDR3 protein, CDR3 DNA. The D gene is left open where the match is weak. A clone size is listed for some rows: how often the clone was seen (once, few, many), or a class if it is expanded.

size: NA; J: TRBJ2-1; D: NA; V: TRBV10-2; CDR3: CASSELDQQFF; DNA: TGCGCCAGCAGTGAGTTGGATCAGCAGTTCTTC
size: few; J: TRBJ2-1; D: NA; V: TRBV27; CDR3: CASMSPTTGREQFF; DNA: TGTGCCAGCATGAGCCCTACTACAGGGAGAGAGCAGTTCTTC
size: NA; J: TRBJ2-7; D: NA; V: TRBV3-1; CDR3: CASRQSAQGNEQYF; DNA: TGTGCCAGCAGGCAAAGTGCACAGGGTAACGAGCAGTACTTC
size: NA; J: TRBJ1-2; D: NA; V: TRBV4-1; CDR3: CANSQGYVRGLYGYTF; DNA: TGCGCCAACAGCCAAGGCTACGTTCGCGGATTGTATGGCTACACCTTC
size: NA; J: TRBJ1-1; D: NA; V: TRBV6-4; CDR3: CASKKTVMNTEAFF; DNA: TGTGCCAGCAAGAAGACAGTCATGAACACTGAAGCTTTCTTT
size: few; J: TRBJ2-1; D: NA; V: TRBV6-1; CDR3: CASSVQANEQFF; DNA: TGTGCCAGCAGTGTTCAGGCCAATGAGCAGTTCTTC
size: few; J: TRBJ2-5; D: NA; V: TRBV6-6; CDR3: CASRFPQGRPEETQYF; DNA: TGTGCCAGCAGATTCCCCCAGGGAAGACCAGAAGAGACCCAGTACTTC
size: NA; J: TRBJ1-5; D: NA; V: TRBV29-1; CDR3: CSVGQVNQPQHF; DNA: TGCAGCGTTGGGCAAGTCAATCAGCCCCAGCATTTT
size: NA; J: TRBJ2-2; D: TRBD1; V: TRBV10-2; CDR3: CASRFSPGQGAGRELFF; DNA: TGCGCCAGCAGATTTTCCCCGGGACAGGGGGCAGGGCGGGAGCTGTTTTTT
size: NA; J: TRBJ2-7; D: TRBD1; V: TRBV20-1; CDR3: CSAMGDRPYEQYF; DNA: TGCAGTGCCATGGGGGACAGACCCTACGAGCAGTACTTC
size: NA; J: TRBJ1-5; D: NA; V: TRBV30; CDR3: CAWGRNQPQHF; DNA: TGTGCCTGGGGACGGAATCAGCCCCAGCATTTT
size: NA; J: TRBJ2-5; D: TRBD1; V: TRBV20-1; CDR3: CSAFPGTGAIQESAQYF; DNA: TGCAGTGCTTTTCCCGGGACAGGGGCTATCCAAGAGTCGGCCCAGTACTTC
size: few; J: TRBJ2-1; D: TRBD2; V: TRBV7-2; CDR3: CASSRTGTRGSNEQFF; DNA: TGTGCCAGCAGTCGGACCGGGACTAGGGGGTCCAATGAGCAGTTCTTC
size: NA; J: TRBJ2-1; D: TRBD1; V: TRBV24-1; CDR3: CATSDEDRGYNEQFF; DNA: TGTGCCACCAGTGATGAAGACAGGGGCTACAATGAGCAGTTCTTC
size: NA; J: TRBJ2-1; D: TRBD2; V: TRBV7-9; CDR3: CASSHPIAGRRSYNEQFF; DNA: TGTGCCAGCAGCCACCCCATAGCGGGGCGTCGCTCCTACAATGAGCAGTTCTTC
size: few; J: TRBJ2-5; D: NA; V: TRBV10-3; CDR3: CAISDTGGSHTQYF; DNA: TGTGCCATCAGTGATACCGGCGGCTCCCACACCCAGTACTTC
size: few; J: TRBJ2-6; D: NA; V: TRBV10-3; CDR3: CAISEGLRGSGANVLTF; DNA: TGTGCCATCAGTGAGGGGCTTAGAGGGTCTGGGGCCAACGTCCTGACTTTC
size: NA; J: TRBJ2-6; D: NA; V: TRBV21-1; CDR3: CASSKACVSGANVLTF; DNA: TGTGCCAGCAGCAAAGCCTGTGTCTCTGGGGCCAACGTCCTGACTTTC
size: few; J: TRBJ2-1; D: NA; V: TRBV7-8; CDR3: CASSLRQGLSYNEQFF; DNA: TGTGCCAGCAGCTTACGCCAGGGTCTTTCCTACAATGAGCAGTTCTTC
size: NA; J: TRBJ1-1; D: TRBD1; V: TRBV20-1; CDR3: CSAIQGAQDTEAFF; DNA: TGCAGTGCTATACAGGGGGCGCAGGACACTGAAGCTTTCTTT
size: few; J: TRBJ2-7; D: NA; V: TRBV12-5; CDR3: CASGPLMDEQYF; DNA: TGTGCTAGTGGCCCCCTGATGGACGAGCAGTACTTC
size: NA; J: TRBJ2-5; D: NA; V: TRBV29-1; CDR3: CSARDIQETQYF; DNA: TGCAGCGCCCGGGACATCCAAGAGACCCAGTACTTC
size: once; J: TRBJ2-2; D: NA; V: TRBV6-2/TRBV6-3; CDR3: CASSYFPSVQNTGELFF; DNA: TGTGCCAGCAGTTACTTCCCTAGCGTTCAGAACACCGGGGAGCTGTTTTTT
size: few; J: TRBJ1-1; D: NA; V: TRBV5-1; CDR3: CASSLGRLGTEAFF; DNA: TGCGCCAGCAGCTTGGGGAGGTTGGGCACTGAAGCTTTCTTT
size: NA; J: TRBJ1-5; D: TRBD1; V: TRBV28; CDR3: CASSPPTGNQPQHF; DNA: TGTGCCAGCAGCCCACCGACAGGGAATCAGCCCCAGCATTTT
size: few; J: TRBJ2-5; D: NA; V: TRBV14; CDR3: CASSQWDTQETQYF; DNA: TGTGCCAGCAGCCAATGGGACACACAAGAGACCCAGTACTTC
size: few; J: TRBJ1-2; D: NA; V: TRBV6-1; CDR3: CASSALDYGYTF; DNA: TGTGCCAGCAGTGCTCTTGACTATGGCTACACCTTC
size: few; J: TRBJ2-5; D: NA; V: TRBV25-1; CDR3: CASSVSVQTQYF; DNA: TGTGCCAGCAGTGTCTCTGTTCAGACCCAGTACTTC
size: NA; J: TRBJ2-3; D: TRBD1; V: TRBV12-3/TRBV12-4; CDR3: CASRQYRGPSTDTQYF; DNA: TGTGCCAGCAGGCAATACAGGGGCCCTAGCACAGATACGCAGTATTTT
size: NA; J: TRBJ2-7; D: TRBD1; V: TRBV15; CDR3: CATRDRGSYEQYF; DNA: TGTGCCACCCGGGACAGGGGCTCCTACGAGCAGTACTTC
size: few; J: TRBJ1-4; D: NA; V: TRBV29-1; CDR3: CSVAAGDATNEKLFF; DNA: TGCAGCGTCGCCGCAGGAGATGCAACTAATGAAAAACTGTTTTTT
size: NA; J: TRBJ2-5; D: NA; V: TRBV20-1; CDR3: CSASSFGPGDRFGTQYF; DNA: NA
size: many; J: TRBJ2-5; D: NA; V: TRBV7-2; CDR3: CASSLGRRETQYF; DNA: TGTGCCAGCAGCTTAGGCAGAAGAGAGACCCAGTACTTC
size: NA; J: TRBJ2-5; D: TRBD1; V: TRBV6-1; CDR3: CASRRTRTGGRETQYF; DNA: TGTGCCAGCAGACGGACTCGGACAGGGGGTAGGGAGACCCAGTACTTC
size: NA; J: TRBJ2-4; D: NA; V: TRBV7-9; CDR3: CASSFDGLAKNIQYF; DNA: TGTGCCAGCAGCTTCGACGGGTTAGCCAAAAACATTCAGTACTTC
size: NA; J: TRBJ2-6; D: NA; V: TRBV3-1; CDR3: CASSQRGTGANVLTF; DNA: TGTGCCAGCAGCCAGAGGGGGACTGGGGCCAACGTCCTGACTTTC
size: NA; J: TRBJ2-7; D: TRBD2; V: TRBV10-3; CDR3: CAISGTSGEQDSYVQYF; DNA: TGTGCCATCAGTGGGACTAGCGGGGAGCAGGACTCCTACGTGCAGTACTTC
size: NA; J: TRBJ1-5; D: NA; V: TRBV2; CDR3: CASSSPIRSGWNQPQHF; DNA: TGTGCCAGCAGTTCACCCATCCGTAGTGGATGGAACCAGCCCCAGCATTTT
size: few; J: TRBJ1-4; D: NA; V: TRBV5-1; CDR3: CASSFGSYYEKLFF; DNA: TGCGCCAGCAGCTTCGGCAGCTACTATGAAAAACTGTTTTTT
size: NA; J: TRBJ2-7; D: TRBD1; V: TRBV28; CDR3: CASRIGTGGSYEQYF; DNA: TGTGCCAGCAGGATAGGGACAGGGGGCTCCTACGAGCAGTACTTC